Listed here is a single TCR beta chain. Its specificity is not known. This sample was included in a study of CD8+ T cells in alopecia areata. Study findings and constraints: Higher clonality was seen in lesional scalp than in normal scalp, especially in alopecia totalis/universalis. Persistence of many expanded lesional clones was seen in scalp and blood during tofacitinib.

CDR1 SGDLS and CDR2 YYNGEE come from the germline V gene. This CDR3 contains 15 residues. Losses at the gene ends were 3 bases for V and 7 bases for J; bases not matched to a gene: 5. The sequencing template was cDNA reverse transcribed from extracted RNA. This table comes from immunoSEQ multiplex PCR, and its TCRdb copy is limited to in-frame clones, with some not included. The repertoire has 95,000 to 110,000 clones, 70% to 90% of them found once; the top ten carry roughly 11%. Treatment in this sample: oral pan-JAK inhibitor, 5-10 mg twice daily. The sequence derives from a human donor with alopecia areata. The sequencing used CD8+ T cells sorted from blood, collected at week 34, from a patient treated with tofacitinib. The V gene is TRBV9, the J gene TRBJ1-4, with 11 nucleotides matching TRBD1. CDR3: CASSAGQGAREKLFF. CDR3 bases: TGTGCCAGCAGCGCCGGACAGGGGGCGCGTGAAAAACTGTTTTTT.